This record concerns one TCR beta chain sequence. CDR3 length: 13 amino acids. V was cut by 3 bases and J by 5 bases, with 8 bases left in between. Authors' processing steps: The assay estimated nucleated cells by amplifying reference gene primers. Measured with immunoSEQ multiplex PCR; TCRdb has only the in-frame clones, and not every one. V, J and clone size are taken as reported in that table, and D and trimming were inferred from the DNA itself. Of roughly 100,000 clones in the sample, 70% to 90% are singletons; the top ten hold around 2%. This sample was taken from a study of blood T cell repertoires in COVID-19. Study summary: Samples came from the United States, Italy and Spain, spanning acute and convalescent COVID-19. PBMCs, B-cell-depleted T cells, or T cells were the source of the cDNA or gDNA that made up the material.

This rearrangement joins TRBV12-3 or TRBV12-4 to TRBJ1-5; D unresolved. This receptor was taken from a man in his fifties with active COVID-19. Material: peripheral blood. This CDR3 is CASSFSGDQPQHF. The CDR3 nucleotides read TGTGCCAGCAGTTTTTCCGGGGATCAGCCCCAGCATTTT.